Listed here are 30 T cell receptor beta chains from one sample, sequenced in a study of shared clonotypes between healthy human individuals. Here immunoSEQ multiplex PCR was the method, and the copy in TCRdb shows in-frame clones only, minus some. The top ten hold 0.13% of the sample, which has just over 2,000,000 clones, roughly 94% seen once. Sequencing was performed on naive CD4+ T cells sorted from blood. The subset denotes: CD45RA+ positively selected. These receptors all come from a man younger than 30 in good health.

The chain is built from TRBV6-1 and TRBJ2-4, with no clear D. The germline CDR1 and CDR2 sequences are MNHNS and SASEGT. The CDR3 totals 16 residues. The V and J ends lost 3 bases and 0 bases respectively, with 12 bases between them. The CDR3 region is CASSETGFLAKNIQYF. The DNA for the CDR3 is TGTGCCAGCAGTGAGACCGGTTTTCTAGCCAAAAACATTCAGTACTTC.

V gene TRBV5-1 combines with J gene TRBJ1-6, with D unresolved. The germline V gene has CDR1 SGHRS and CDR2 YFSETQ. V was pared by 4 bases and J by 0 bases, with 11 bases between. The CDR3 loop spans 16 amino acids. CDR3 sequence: CASSTTASSYNSPLHF. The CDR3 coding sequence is TGCGCCAGCAGCACAACAGCGAGCTCCTATAATTCACCCCTCCACTTT.

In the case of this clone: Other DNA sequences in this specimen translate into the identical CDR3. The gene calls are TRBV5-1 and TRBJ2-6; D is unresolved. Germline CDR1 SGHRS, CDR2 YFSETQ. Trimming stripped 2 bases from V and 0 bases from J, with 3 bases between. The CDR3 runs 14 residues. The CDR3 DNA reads TGCGCCAGCAGCTTATCCTCTGGGGCCAACGTCCTGACTTTC. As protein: CASSLSSGANVLTF.

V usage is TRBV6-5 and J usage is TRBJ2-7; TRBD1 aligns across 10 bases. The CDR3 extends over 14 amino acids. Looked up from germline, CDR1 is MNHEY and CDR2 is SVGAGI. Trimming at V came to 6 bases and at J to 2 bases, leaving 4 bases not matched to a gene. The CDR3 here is CASRGGQGPYEQYF. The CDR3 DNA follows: TGTGCCAGCAGGGGGGGACAGGGGCCCTACGAGCAGTACTTC.

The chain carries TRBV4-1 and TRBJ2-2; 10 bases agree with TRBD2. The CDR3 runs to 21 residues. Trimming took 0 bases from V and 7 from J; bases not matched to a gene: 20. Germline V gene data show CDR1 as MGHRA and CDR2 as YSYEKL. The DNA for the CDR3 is TGCGCCAGCAGCCAAGATGAGTGGCTAGCGGGAGAAGTGACGGGCATCGGGGAGCTGTTTTTT. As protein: CASSQDEWLAGEVTGIGELFF.

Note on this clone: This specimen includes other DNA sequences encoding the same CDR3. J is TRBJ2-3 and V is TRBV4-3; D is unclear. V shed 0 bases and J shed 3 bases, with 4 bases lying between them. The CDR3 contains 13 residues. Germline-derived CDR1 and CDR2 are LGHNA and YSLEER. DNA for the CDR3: TGCGCCAGCAGCCAAGAACTGACAGATACGCAGTATTTT. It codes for CASSQELTDTQYF.

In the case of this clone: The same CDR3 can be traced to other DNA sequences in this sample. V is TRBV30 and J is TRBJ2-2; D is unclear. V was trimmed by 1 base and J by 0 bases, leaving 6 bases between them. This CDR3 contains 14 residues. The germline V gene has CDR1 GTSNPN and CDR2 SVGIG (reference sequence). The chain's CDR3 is CAWSGTSNTGELFF. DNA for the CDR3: TGTGCCTGGAGTGGCACCTCGAACACCGGGGAGCTGTTTTTT.

CDR3 in amino acids: CAWSRGLQDNEQFF. DNA for the CDR3: TGTGCCTGGAGTCGGGGGCTCCAAGACAATGAGCAGTTCTTC. This chain uses TRBV30 with TRBJ2-1, with D perhaps TRBD1 or TRBD2 (6 bases each). The CDR3 has 14 residues. V was trimmed by 2 bases and J by 5 bases, leaving 13 bases between them. From germline, CDR1 is GTSNPN and CDR2 SVGIG (reference sequence).

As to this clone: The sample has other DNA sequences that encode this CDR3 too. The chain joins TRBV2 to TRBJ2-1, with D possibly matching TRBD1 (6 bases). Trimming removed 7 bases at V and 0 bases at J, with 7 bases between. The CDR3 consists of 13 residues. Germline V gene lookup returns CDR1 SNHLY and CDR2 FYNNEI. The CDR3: CASKDSSYNEQFF. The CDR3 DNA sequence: TGTGCCAGCAAGGACAGCTCCTACAATGAGCAGTTCTTC.

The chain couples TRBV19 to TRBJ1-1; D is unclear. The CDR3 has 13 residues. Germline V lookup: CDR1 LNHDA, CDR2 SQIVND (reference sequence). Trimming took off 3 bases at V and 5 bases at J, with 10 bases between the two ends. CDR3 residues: CASSIPVGTEAFF. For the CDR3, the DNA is TGTGCCAGTAGTATTCCCGTGGGAACTGAAGCTTTCTTT.

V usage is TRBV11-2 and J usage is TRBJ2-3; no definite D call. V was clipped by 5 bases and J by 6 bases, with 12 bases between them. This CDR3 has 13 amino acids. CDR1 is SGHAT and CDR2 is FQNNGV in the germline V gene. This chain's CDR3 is CASSPTSRDTQYF. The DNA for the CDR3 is TGTGCCAGCAGCCCGACCTCAAGGGATACGCAGTATTTT.

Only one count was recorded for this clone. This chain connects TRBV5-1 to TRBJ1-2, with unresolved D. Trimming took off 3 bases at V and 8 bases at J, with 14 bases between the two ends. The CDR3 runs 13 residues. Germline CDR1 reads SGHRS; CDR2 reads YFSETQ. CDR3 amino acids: CASSSTEITGYTF. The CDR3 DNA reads TGCGCCAGCAGCTCAACGGAAATCACCGGCTACACCTTC.

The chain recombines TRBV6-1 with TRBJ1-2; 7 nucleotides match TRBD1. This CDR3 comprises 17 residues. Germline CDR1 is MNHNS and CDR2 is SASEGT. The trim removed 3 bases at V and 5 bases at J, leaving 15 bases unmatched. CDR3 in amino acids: CASSDQDRRGNWYGYTF. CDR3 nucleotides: TGTGCCAGCAGTGACCAGGACAGGAGGGGCAACTGGTATGGCTACACCTTC.

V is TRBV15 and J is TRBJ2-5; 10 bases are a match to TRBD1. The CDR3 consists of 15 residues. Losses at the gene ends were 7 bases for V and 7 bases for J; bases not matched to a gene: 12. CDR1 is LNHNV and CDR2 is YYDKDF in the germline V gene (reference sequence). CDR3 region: CATTPGGTGEGTQYF. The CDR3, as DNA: TGTGCCACCACCCCTGGCGGGACAGGGGAAGGGACCCAGTACTTC.

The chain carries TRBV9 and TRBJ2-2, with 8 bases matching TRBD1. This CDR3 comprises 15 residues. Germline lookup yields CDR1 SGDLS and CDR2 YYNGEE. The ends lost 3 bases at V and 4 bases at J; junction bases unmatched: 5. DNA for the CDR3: TGTGCCAGCAGCGCCGGACAGGGATTCACCGGGGAGCTGTTTTTT. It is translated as CASSAGQGFTGELFF.

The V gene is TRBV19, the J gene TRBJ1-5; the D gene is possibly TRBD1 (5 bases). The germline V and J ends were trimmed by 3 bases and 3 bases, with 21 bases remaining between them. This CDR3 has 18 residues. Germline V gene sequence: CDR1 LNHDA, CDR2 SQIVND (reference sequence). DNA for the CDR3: TGTGCCAGTAGTATCGGTGGTTCTCTGGGGCGGAACAATCAGCCCCAGCATTTT. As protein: CASSIGGSLGRNNQPQHF.

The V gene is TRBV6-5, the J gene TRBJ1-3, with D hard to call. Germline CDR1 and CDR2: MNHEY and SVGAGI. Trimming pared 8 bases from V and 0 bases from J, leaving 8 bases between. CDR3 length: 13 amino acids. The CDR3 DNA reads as TGTGCCAGCCAGCTCACCTCTGGAAACACCATATATTTT. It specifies CASQLTSGNTIYF.

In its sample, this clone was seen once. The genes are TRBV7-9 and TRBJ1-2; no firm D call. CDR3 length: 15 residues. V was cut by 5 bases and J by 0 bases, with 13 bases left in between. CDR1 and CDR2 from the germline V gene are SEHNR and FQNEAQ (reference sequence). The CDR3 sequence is CASSDPPPPNYGYTF. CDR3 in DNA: TGTGCCAGCAGCGATCCTCCGCCCCCTAACTATGGCTACACCTTC.

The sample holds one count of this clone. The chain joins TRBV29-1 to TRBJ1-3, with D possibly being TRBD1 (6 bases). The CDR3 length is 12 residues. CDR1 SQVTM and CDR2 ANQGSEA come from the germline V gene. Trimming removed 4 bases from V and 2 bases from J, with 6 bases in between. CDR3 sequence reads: CSVGQAGNTIYF. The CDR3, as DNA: TGCAGCGTTGGACAGGCTGGAAACACCATATATTTT.

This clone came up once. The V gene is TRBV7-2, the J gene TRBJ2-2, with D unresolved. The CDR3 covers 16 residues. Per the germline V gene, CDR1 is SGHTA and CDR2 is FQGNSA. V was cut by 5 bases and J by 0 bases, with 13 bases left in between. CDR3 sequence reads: CASSDPQRPNTGELFF. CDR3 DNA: TGTGCCAGCAGCGACCCACAGCGACCGAACACCGGGGAGCTGTTTTTT.

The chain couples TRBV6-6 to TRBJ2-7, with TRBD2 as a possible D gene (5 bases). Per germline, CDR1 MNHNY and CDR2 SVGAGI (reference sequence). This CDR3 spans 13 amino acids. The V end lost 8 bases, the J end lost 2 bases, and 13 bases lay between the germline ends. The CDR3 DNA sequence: TGTGCCAGCCGGGTAGCGATACCCTACGAGCAGTACTTC. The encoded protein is CASRVAIPYEQYF.

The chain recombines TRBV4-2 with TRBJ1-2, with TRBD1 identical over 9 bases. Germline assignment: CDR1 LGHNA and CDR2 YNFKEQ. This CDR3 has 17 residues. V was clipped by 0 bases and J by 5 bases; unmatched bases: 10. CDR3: CASSQEFGGTGWYGYTF. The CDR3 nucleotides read TGTGCCAGCAGCCAAGAATTCGGGGGGACAGGGTGGTATGGCTACACCTTC.

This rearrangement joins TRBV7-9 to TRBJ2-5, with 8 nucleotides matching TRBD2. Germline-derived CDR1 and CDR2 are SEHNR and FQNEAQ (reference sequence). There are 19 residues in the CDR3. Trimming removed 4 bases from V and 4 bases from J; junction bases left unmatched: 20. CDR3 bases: TGTGCCAGCAGCTCGAACGCGCCATCTGGACTAGCCCATGGAGAGACCCAGTACTTC. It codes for CASSSNAPSGLAHGETQYF.

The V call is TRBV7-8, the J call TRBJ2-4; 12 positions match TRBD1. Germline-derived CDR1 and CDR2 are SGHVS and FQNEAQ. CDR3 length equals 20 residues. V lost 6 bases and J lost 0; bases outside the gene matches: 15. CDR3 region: CASSSPRDRGHALAKNIQYF. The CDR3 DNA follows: TGTGCCAGCAGTTCACCCCGGGACAGGGGGCACGCACTAGCCAAAAACATTCAGTACTTC. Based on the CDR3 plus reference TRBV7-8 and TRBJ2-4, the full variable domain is GAGVSQSPRYKVAKRGQDVALRCDPISGHVSLFWYQQALGQGPEFLTYFQNEAQLDKSGLPSDRFFAERPEGSVSTLKIQRTQQEDSAVYLCASSSPRDRGHALAKNIQYFGAGTRLSVL.

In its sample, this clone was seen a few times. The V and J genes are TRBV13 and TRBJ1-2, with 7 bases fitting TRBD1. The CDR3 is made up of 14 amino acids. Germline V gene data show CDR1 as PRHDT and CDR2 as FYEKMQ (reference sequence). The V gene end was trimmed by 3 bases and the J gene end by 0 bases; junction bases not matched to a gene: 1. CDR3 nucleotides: TGTGCCAGCAGCTTCGGACAGGCTAACTATGGCTACACCTTC. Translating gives CASSFGQANYGYTF.

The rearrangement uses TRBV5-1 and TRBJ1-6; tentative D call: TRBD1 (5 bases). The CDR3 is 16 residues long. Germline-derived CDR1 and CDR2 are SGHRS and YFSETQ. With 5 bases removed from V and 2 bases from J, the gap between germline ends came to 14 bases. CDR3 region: CASSIEGPPYNSPLHF. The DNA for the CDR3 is TGCGCCAGCAGTATCGAGGGGCCTCCCTATAATTCACCCCTCCACTTT. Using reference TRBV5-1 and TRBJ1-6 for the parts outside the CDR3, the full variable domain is KAGVTQTPRYLIKTRGQQVTLSCSPISGHRSVSWYQQTPGQGLQFLFEYFSETQRNKGNFPGRFSGRQFSNSRSEMNVSTLELGDSALYLCASSIEGPPYNSPLHFGNGTRLTVT.

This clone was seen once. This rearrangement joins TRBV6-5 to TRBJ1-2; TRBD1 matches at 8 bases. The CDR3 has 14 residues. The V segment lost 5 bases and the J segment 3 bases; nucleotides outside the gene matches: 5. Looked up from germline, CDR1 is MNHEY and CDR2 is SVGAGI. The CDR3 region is CASSRQGMDYGYTF. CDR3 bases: TGTGCCAGCAGTCGACAGGGGATGGACTATGGCTACACCTTC.

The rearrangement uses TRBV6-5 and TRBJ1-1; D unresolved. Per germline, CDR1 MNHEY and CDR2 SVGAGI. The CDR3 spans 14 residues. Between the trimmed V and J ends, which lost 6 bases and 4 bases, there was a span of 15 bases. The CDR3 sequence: CASSAVRQGTEAFF. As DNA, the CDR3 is TGTGCCAGCAGCGCAGTAAGACAAGGCACTGAAGCTTTCTTT.

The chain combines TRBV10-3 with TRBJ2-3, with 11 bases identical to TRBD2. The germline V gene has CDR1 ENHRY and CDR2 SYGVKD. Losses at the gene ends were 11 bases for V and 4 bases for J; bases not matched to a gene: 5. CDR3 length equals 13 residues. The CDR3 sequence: CAAGLAGSDTQYF. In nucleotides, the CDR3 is TGTGCCGCCGGACTAGCGGGTTCAGATACGCAGTATTTT.

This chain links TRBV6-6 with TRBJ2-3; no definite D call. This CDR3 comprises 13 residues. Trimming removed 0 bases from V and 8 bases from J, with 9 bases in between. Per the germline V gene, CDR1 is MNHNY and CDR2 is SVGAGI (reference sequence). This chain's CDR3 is CASSYSKSGTQYF. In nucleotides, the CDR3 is TGTGCCAGCAGTTACTCGAAGTCGGGTACGCAGTATTTT.